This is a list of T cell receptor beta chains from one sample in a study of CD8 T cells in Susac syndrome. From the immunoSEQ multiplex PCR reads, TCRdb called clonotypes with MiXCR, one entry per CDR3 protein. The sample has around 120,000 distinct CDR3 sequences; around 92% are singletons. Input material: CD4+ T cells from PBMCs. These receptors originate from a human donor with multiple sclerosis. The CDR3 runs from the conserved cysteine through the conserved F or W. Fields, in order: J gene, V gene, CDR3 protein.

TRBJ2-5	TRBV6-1	CASSEAQLETQYF
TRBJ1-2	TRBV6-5	CASSFGQGGYGYTF
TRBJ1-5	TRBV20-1	CSATSYSNQPQHF
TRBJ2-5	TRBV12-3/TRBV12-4	CASRRPGLAGIQETQYF
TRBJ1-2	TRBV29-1	CSVVGGRRGYTF
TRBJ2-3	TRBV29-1	CSVARTSGGDSTDTQYF
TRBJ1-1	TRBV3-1	CASSQDGRVEAFF
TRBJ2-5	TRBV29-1	CSVGLAGGQETQYF
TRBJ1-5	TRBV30	CAWSVLGDQPQHF
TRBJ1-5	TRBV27	CASRGRNQPQHF
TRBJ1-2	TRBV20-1	CSARDLGHKSYGYTF
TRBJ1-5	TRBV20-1	CSAITRLDQPQHF
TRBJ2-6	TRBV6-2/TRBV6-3	CASTFGGANVLTF
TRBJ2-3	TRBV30	CAWSGGLAGDTDTQYF
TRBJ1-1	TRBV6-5	CASSYADTPNTEAFF
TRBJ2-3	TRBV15	CATSRDTRTGLGDTQYF
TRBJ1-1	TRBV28	CASSLGLEAFF
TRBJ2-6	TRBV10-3	CAMSPGLEANVLTF
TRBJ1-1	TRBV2	CASVVGVVAFF
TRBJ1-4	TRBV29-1	CSAEREKLFF
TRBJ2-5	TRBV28	CASSQQRETQYF
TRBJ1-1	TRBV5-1	CASSLSTPLAHTEAFF
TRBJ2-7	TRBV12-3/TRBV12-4	CASSDTGADAYYEQYF
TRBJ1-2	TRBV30	CAWRPLGYGYTF
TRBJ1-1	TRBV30	CAWIERRRVTEAFF
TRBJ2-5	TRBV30	CAWRGQGETQYF
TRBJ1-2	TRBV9	CASSPSRGAYGYTF